These 32 T cell receptor beta chains came from one sample sequenced in a study of blood T cells in healthy people across ages. Using a J-beta primer mix together with a sample-barcoded 5' primer, a second PCR was run for about 7 to 12 cycles. TCRdb used MiXCR to reprocess the 5' RACE reads, holding one entry per CDR3 protein. The sample contains about 700,000 distinct CDR3 sequences, about 32% of which appear only once. Specimen: blood. Every receptor here comes from an elderly woman in good health.

This clonotype came up many times. The chain combines TRBV30 with TRBJ2-7; D call uncertain. The CDR3 spans 12 residues. Germline CDR1 is GTSNPN and CDR2 is SVGIG (reference sequence). V lost 0 bases, J lost 4 bases, and 7 bases lay in between. CDR3 region: CAWSVKGYEQYF. The CDR3 DNA follows: TGTGCCTGGAGTGTAAAGGGTTACGAGCAGTACTTC.

DNA for the CDR3: TGTGCCAGCAGTTGGACCCAGGATGAGCAGTTCTTC. This gives the protein CASSWTQDEQFF. The chain carries TRBV6-2 or TRBV6-3 and TRBJ2-1; D gene uncertain. The CDR3 sequence is 12 residues long. Trimming cost V 4 bases and J 8 bases, with 9 bases left between them. Germline-derived CDR1 and CDR2 are MNHEY and SVGEGT.

This clonotype was counted ten times or more. A much larger clone differs by one base, so this may be a read error. J is TRBJ2-3 and V is TRBV5-1; D gene uncertain. The V gene's germline CDR1 is SGHRS and CDR2 YFSETQ. Trimming removed 3 bases from V and 6 bases from J, with 14 bases in between. This CDR3 has 14 amino acids. The CDR3 DNA sequence: TGCGCCAGCAGCTGGCTATCACCGAGGGATACGCAGTATTTT. This encodes CASSWLSPRDTQYF.

The V and J genes are TRBV27 and TRBJ2-3; D unclear. CDR3 length equals 15 residues. CDR1 and CDR2 (germline): MNHEY, SMNVEV (reference sequence). Trimming left V 0 bases short and J 10 bases short, with 17 bases between. The CDR3 is CASSLSGQTSRSQYF. CDR3 in DNA: TGTGCCAGCAGTTTATCAGGGCAGACGAGCCGTTCGCAGTATTTT.

This clonotype was picked up many times. V usage is TRBV20-1 and J usage is TRBJ2-5; the D is unclear. V was trimmed by 0 bases and J by 5 bases, leaving 16 bases between them. The germline gives CDR1 DFQATT, CDR2 SNEGSKA (reference sequence). The CDR3 contains 15 residues. CDR3 sequence (DNA): TGCAGTGCTAGAGATATAAGGAGCCAGCGTGAGACCCAGTACTTC. Protein sequence: CSARDIRSQRETQYF.

Many counts were recorded for this clonotype. The chain combines TRBV7-9 with TRBJ2-1, with 11 bases identical to TRBD2. This CDR3 is 17 amino acids long. J gave up 6 bases and V 1 base, and 8 bases lay outside the gene matches. Per the germline V gene, CDR1 is SEHNR and CDR2 is FQNEAQ (reference sequence). The CDR3 bases are TGTGCCAGCAGCTTAGGGGCGCTAGCGGGGGGCGCCAATGAGCAGTTCTTC. It yields the protein CASSLGALAGGANEQFF.

This clonotype was seen repeatedly, ten times or more. The genes are TRBV20-1 and TRBJ2-3; 7 nucleotides line up with TRBD2. This CDR3 has 17 amino acids. Unmatched junction bases numbered 14, after V lost 0 bases and J lost 5 bases. CDR1 and CDR2 from the germline V gene are DFQATT and SNEGSKA (reference sequence). CDR3 sequence: CSARDPWRGRDKDTQYF. For the CDR3, the DNA is TGCAGTGCTAGAGATCCCTGGCGGGGGAGAGATAAAGATACGCAGTATTTT.

The chain uses TRBV3-1 and TRBJ1-5; maybe TRBD1 (6 bases). Germline loops: CDR1 LGHDT, CDR2 YNNKEL (reference sequence). The CDR3 has 14 amino acids. V lost 6 bases and J 1 base, leaving 10 bases between the germline ends. CDR3 region: CASRDSLSNQPQHF. In DNA, the CDR3 is TGTGCCAGCAGGGACAGCTTAAGCAATCAGCCCCAGCATTTT.

A remark on this clonotype: Just one base apart from a much larger clone, this may be a read error. The CDR3 DNA follows: TGTGCCAGCAGCCGGGGCGCGCCTTCCTACAATGAGCAGTACTTC. Residues: CASSRGAPSYNEQYF. J is TRBJ2-1 and V is TRBV6-6; perhaps D is TRBD1 or TRBD2 (5 bases each). The DNA end is a closer match to TRBJ2-7, so the J assignment may be wrong. The CDR3 has 15 amino acids. Germline-derived CDR1 and CDR2 are MNHNY and SVGAGI (reference sequence).

This clonotype has at least ten counts. The CDR3 loop is CASQGARSSYEQYF. The CDR3, as DNA: TGTGCCAGTCAGGGGGCCAGGAGCTCCTACGAGCAGTACTTC. The chain is built from TRBV21-1 and TRBJ2-7; the DNA was not compared with TRBD1, the D call given in the table. TRBV21-1 is a pseudogene. CDR3 length: 14 amino acids.

Concerning this clonotype: This clone may be a read error of a much larger clone one base away. The chain employs TRBV5-6 and TRBJ2-7; D uncertain. This CDR3 is 13 amino acids long. Germline V gives CDR1 SGHDT, CDR2 YYEEEE. CDR3 bases: TGTGCCAGCAGCCCAGGCCCCTCCTACCAGCAGTACTTC. This sequence encodes CASSPGPSYQQYF.

This clonotype came up many times. The rearrangement links TRBV6-5 to TRBJ1-1, with D hard to call. Germline loops: CDR1 MNHEY, CDR2 SVGAGI. Deletions cut 5 bases from V and 12 bases from J, with 16 bases between. The CDR3 totals 12 residues. The CDR3 loop reads CASSPVRRATFF. CDR3 sequence (DNA): TGTGCCAGCAGTCCCGTAAGGCGGGCAACTTTCTTT.

This clonotype was recorded at least ten times. The V and J genes are TRBV9 and TRBJ2-7; TRBD2 aligns across 8 bases. CDR1 and CDR2 (germline): SGDLS, YYNGEE. This CDR3 spans 14 amino acids. V shed 0 bases, J shed 4 bases, and the junction held 3 bases outside the gene matches. The CDR3 is CASSVATGGYEQYF. The CDR3 bases are TGTGCCAGCAGCGTAGCTACGGGGGGGTACGAGCAGTACTTC.

For this clonotype: The junction departs from the called germline gene at one end, perhaps through a read error. This rearrangement joins TRBV4-2 to TRBJ1-1, with D possibly matching TRBD1 (5 bases). Germline-derived CDR1 and CDR2 are LGHNA and YNFKEQ. This CDR3 spans 16 amino acids. In DNA form, the CDR3 reads TGTGCCAGCGGCCCTACCCGGAACAGGAAGAATACTGAAGCTTTTTTT. This codes for CASGPTRNRKNTEAFF.

This clonotype was counted between two and nine times. V gene TRBV9 combines with J gene TRBJ1-5; no clear D gene. Germline V lookup: CDR1 SGDLS, CDR2 YYNGEE. V gave up 3 bases and J gave up 3 bases, with 7 bases separating them. CDR3 length: 13 amino acids. The CDR3 is CASSEGPNQPQHF. In nucleotides, the CDR3 is TGTGCCAGCAGCGAAGGGCCCAATCAGCCCCAGCATTTT.

This clonotype was counted at least ten times. The DNA for the CDR3 is TGTGCCAGCTCGGGACAGGCGAACACTGAAGCTTTCTTT. The encoded protein is CASSGQANTEAFF. The chain combines TRBV27 with TRBJ1-1; 8 bases match TRBD1. V lost 8 bases, J lost 1 base, and 3 bases stayed unmatched. CDR3 length equals 13 residues. Per germline, CDR1 MNHEY and CDR2 SMNVEV (reference sequence).

This clonotype has just one count. This sequence may be a read error, since a much larger clone differs from it by one base. The rearrangement joins TRBV12-3 or TRBV12-4 to TRBJ2-3; 10 bases fit TRBD2. The CDR3 spans 15 residues. CDR3 DNA: TGTGCCGGCAGTTTAGCGGGGGGCTGGACAGATACGCAGTATTTT. This translates into CAGSLAGGWTDTQYF.

As for this clonotype: This may come from a read error, since a much larger clone is one base off. The J gene is TRBJ2-1, the V gene TRBV18, with TRBD2 identical over 9 bases. The CDR3 loop spans 16 amino acids. The germline gives CDR1 KGHSH, CDR2 LQKENI. CDR3 DNA: TGTGCCAGCTCACCACCGCGGGGGGGATCCTACAATGAGCGGTTCTTC. Residues: CASSPPRGGSYNERFF. Supplemented by reference TRBV18 and TRBJ2-1, the full variable domain reads NAGVMQNPRHLVRRRGQEARLRCSPMKGHSHVYWYRQLPEEGLKFMVYLQKENIIDESGMPKERFSAEFPKEGPSILRIQQVVRGDSAAYFCASSPPRGGSYNERFFGPGTRLTVL.

On this clonotype: A much larger clone differs from this one at a single base, so this may be a read error. This CDR3 is missing its conserved last phenylalanine or tryptophan, likely due to a read error. V is TRBV9 and J is TRBJ2-5; D is unclear. Germline CDR1 and CDR2: SGDLS and YYNGEE. V was cut by 2 bases and J by 1 base, with 9 bases left in between. The CDR3 totals 14 residues. This CDR3 is CASSVPDPQETQYL. In DNA, the CDR3 is TGTGCCAGCAGCGTTCCAGACCCCCAAGAGACCCAGTACCTC.

V usage is TRBV6-1 and J usage is TRBJ2-3; TRBD1 might be the D (6 bases). Trimming pared 4 bases from V and 2 bases from J, leaving 13 bases between. The germline gives CDR1 MNHNS, CDR2 SASEGT. The CDR3 runs 15 residues. The CDR3 loop reads CASSALQGFTDTQYF. CDR3 DNA sequence: TGTGCCAGCAGTGCCCTACAGGGTTTCACAGATACGCAGTATTTT.

This clonotype was recorded a few times. A much larger clone differs from this one at a single base, so this may be a read error. This chain links TRBV7-8 with TRBJ2-7; 7 nucleotides match TRBD2. J was trimmed by 7 bases and V by 3 bases; bases with no gene match: 18. This CDR3 contains 17 residues. Germline V gene data show CDR1 as SGHVS and CDR2 as FQNEAQ. CDR3 sequence reads: CASSLGRGGPSYNEQYF. The CDR3 DNA sequence: TGTGCCAGCAGCTTGGGGAGGGGCGGGCCCTCCTACAATGAGCAGTACTTC.

A few counts support this clonotype. A much larger clone is a single base away; this may be a read error. This rearrangement joins TRBV5-1 to TRBJ2-1; D is undetermined. The CDR3 sequence is 13 residues long. Germline loops: CDR1 SGHRS, CDR2 YFSETQ. CDR3 bases: TGCGCCAGCAGTTTTGGGTCCTACGATGAGCAGTTCTTC. Protein: CASSFGSYDEQFF.

This clonotype was picked up many times. This chain uses TRBV28 with TRBJ2-1, with TRBD2 as a possible D gene (6 bases). In germline, CDR1 is MDHEN, CDR2 SYDVKM. Trimming pared 3 bases from V and 9 bases from J, leaving 9 bases between. This CDR3 has 12 residues. The CDR3 sequence: CASSFGRGEQFF. The CDR3 region has the DNA TGTGCCAGCAGTTTCGGGAGAGGTGAGCAGTTCTTC.

This clonotype was observed a few times. This sequence joins TRBV18 and TRBJ2-1, with TRBD1 matching over 9 bases. Germline values: CDR1 KGHSH, CDR2 LQKENI. The CDR3 is 15 amino acids. V shed 4 bases, J shed 4 bases, and the junction held 5 bases outside the gene matches. The CDR3: CASSRWDREYNEQFF. DNA for the CDR3: TGTGCCAGCTCACGTTGGGACAGGGAATACAATGAGCAGTTCTTC.

This clonotype has at least ten counts. The V gene is TRBV5-1, the J gene TRBJ2-7, with D perhaps given as TRBD1 or TRBD2 (6 bases each). V dropped 0 bases and J dropped 12 bases, with 22 bases sitting between them. CDR1 and CDR2 (germline): SGHRS, YFSETQ. The CDR3 totals 15 residues. The CDR3 loop reads CASSLDGQQGRGPYF. CDR3 DNA: TGCGCCAGCAGCTTGGATGGACAGCAAGGTCGGGGGCCGTACTTC.

The rearrangement links TRBV3-1 to TRBJ1-1; the D gene is possibly TRBD1 (6 bases). Between the trimmed V and J ends, which lost 8 bases and 9 bases, there was a span of 10 bases. Germline-derived CDR1 and CDR2 are LGHDT and YNNKEL (reference sequence). CDR3 length: 10 amino acids. The CDR3 is CASGTGKAFF. CDR3 bases: TGTGCCAGCGGAACAGGGAAAGCTTTCTTT.

The chain is built from TRBV28 and TRBJ1-5, with 9 bases lining up with TRBD1. Germline V gives CDR1 MDHEN, CDR2 SYDVKM. V dropped 2 bases and J dropped 6; count of bases not matched to a gene: 5. The CDR3 has 15 amino acids. In DNA form, the CDR3 reads TGTGCCAGCAGTTTAGTCGGGACAGGGTTTCAGCCCCAGCATTTT. Protein product: CASSLVGTGFQPQHF.

This clonotype was recorded many times. The V and J genes are TRBV7-2 and TRBJ1-1; unclear D gene. Germline V lookup: CDR1 SGHTA, CDR2 FQGNSA. The CDR3 is made up of 12 amino acids. V shed 8 bases and J shed 2 bases, with 9 bases lying between them. CDR3 sequence reads: CASRPSNTEAFF. In nucleotides, the CDR3 is TGTGCCAGCCGCCCGTCCAACACTGAAGCTTTCTTT.

This clonotype turned up a few times. A much bigger clone sits one base away, suggesting this may be a read error. The chain combines TRBV12-3 or TRBV12-4 with TRBJ2-3; the match to TRBD1 covers 7 bases. This CDR3 contains 15 residues. Here the CDR3 reads CASANQGVSTDAQYF. CDR3 DNA sequence: TGTGCCAGCGCTAATCAGGGGGTGAGCACAGATGCGCAGTATTTT.

This clonotype has a handful of counts. The rearrangement uses TRBV6-1 and TRBJ2-1; TRBD2 matches at 7 bases. CDR1 and CDR2 from the germline V gene are MNHNS and SASEGT. V lost 6 bases, J lost 4 bases, and 12 bases stayed unmatched. The CDR3 has 16 residues. The CDR3 bases are TGTGCCAGCAGCGCATCGGGCCTAGCGGCTTACAATGAGCAGTTCTTC. It is translated as CASSASGLAAYNEQFF.

This clonotype was observed at least ten times. The V gene is TRBV21-1, the J gene TRBJ2-5; whether TRBD2, the table's D call, matches the DNA was not checked. TRBV21-1 is marked as a pseudogene. The CDR3 consists of 15 residues. The CDR3 here is CASSTNERAVETQYF. The CDR3 DNA reads as TGTGCCAGCAGCACTAACGAGAGGGCGGTGGAGACCCAGTACTTC.

The chain is built from TRBV6-5 and TRBJ1-1; D is possibly TRBD1 (6 bases). The CDR3 spans 14 residues. Germline lookup yields CDR1 MNHEY and CDR2 SVGAGI. Between the trimmed V and J ends, which lost 3 bases and 0 bases, there was a span of 8 bases. The DNA of the CDR3 is TGTGCCAGCAGTTATACAGGGATGAACACTGAAGCTTTCTTT. Amino acids: CASSYTGMNTEAFF.